This T cell receptor (beta chain) derives from a study of cytotoxic CD8 clonotypes in ibrutinib-treated CLL. Study findings and constraints: Clonality rose at ibrutinib response and fell back toward baseline at progression.

After removal of 6 bases from V and 2 bases from J, the junction contained 7 bases not matched to a gene. CDR1 SGHTA and CDR2 FQGTGA come from the germline V gene. The CDR3 contains 15 residues. Generated by immunoSEQ multiplex PCR, the TCRdb table keeps only in-frame clones and is missing some. The profile shows under 300,000 clones, 76% of them singletons. With regard to this clone: Its target is unknown.

The starting material was PBMCs, obtained at disease progression, from a patient treated with ibrutinib. V is TRBV7-3 and J is TRBJ2-3, with 8 bases aligning to TRBD2. This sequence originates from a human donor with chronic lymphocytic leukemia. CDR3 in amino acids: CASSRSGGPTDTQYF. CDR3 bases: TGTGCCAGCAGTCGCAGCGGGGGCCCCACAGATACGCAGTATTTT.